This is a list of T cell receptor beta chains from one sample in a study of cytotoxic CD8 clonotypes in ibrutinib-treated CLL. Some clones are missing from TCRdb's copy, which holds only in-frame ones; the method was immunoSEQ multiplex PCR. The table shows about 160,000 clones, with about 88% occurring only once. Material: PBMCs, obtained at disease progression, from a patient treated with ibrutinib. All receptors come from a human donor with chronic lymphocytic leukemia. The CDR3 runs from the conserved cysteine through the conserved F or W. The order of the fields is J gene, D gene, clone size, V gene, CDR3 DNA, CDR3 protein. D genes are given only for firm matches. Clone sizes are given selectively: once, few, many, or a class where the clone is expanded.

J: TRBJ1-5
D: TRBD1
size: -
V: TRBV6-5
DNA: TGTGCCAGCAGCCGACAGGGGGACAATCAGCCCCAGCATTTT
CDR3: CASSRQGDNQPQHF

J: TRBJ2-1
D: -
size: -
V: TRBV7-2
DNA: TGTGCCAGCAGCCCAGGACTAAACAATGAGCAGTTCTTC
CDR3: CASSPGLNNEQFF

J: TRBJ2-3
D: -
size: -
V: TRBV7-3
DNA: TGTGCCAGCAGCTTAGGCCCGTCTAACTCAGATACGCAGTATTTT
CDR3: CASSLGPSNSDTQYF

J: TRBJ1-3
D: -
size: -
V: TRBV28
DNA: TGTGCCAGCGGGCCCTCAGGGAGCTCTGGAAACACCATATATTTT
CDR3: CASGPSGSSGNTIYF

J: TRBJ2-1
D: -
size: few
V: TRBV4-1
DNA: TGCGCCAGCAGCCAAGATGGGCCTAGCGAGATCAATGAGCAGTTCTTC
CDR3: CASSQDGPSEINEQFF

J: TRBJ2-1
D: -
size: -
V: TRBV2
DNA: TGTGCCAGCAGCGGGGAAAGGGGATATATCAATGAGCAGTTCTTC
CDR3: CASSGERGYINEQFF

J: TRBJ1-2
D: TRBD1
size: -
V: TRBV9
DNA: TGTGCCAGCAGCGTAGCGCCCGGACAGGAGTATAGGGTGAGCTTC
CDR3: CASSVAPGQEYRVSF

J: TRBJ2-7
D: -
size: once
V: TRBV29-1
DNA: TGCAGCGCCCGAGGCCAGGTAACGGGAGACTCCTACGAGCAGTACTTC
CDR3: CSARGQVTGDSYEQYF

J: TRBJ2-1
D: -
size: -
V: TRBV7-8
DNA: TGTGCCAGCAGCCCGGCAGGGACCCCATACTCCTACAATGAGCAGTTCTTC
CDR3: CASSPAGTPYSYNEQFF

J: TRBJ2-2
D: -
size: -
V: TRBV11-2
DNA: TGTGCCAGCAGCTTAGTTCGGCAGAACACCGGGGAGCTGTTTTTT
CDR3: CASSLVRQNTGELFF

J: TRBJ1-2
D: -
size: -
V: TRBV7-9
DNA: TGTGCCAGCAGCTTACGGGACCACGGCTACACCTTC
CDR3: CASSLRDHGYTF

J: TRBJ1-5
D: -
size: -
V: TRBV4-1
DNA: TGCGCCAGCAGCCAAGGGTTGAATCAGCCCCAGCATTTT
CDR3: CASSQGLNQPQHF

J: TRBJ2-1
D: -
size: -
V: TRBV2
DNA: TGTGCCAGCAGTGAGTGGCAGTTTGAGCAGTTCTTC
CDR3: CASSEWQFEQFF

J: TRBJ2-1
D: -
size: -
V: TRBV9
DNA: TGTGCCAGCAGCCCGGGTTGGCGGACGGGAGAGCAGTTCTTC
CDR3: CASSPGWRTGEQFF

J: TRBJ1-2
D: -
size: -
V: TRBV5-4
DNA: TGTGCCAGCAGCTTGAGGGCCGCGACTAAGAGGTACTATGGCTACACCTTC
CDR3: CASSLRAATKRYYGYTF

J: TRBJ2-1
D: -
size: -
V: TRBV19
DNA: TGTGCCAGTAGAAAGGGGGGGCCAGGCAATGAGCAGTTCTTC
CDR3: CASRKGGPGNEQFF

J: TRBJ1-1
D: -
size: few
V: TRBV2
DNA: TGTGCCAGCAGAAAAATGGGGGCAAACACTGAAGCTTTCTTT
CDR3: CASRKMGANTEAFF

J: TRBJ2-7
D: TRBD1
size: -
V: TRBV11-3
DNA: TGTGCCAGCAGCCACATAAGGGACAGCCAGTATATCTACGAGCAGTACTTC
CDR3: CASSHIRDSQYIYEQYF